This is a list of T cell receptor beta chains from one sample in a study of T cells in Graves' hyperthyroidism and ophthalmopathy. Via MiXCR, TCRdb re-called the multiplex PCR reads, giving one row per CDR3 protein. The sample includes hundreds of thousands of distinct CDR3 sequences, 20% of them seen just once. The sequencing input was blood. The receptors derive from a man aged 30 to 39 with Graves' ophthalmopathy. Both conserved end residues are part of each CDR3. The D gene is left open where the match is weak. Only some rows state a clone size, as once, few, many or a class for expanded clones.

CDR3aa: CASSQVRLTSGLYNEQFF; CDR3nt: TGTGCCAGCAGCCAAGTGAGGCTAACTAGCGGACTATACAATGAGCAGTTCTTC; abundance: .; j_gene: TRBJ2-1; v_gene: TRBV28; d_gene: TRBD2
CDR3aa: CASSYGQGFYSRTYEQYF; CDR3nt: TGTGCCAGCAGCTACGGACAGGGCTTTTATTCACGAACCTACGAGCAGTACTTC; abundance: many; j_gene: TRBJ2-7; v_gene: TRBV7-9; d_gene: TRBD1
CDR3aa: CASSTSTGVVGELFF; CDR3nt: TGTGCCAGCAGCACCTCGACAGGGGTGGTCGGGGAGCTGTTTTTT; abundance: few; j_gene: TRBJ2-2; v_gene: TRBV9; d_gene: TRBD1
CDR3aa: CASSQEASGPYNEQFF; CDR3nt: TGTGCCAGCAGCCAAGAGGCTAGCGGACCTTACAATGAGCAGTTCTTC; abundance: few; j_gene: TRBJ2-1; v_gene: TRBV3-1; d_gene: TRBD2
CDR3aa: CASSLASGTEGYETQYF; CDR3nt: TGCGCCAGCAGCTTGGCCAGTGGGACAGAGGGCTACGAGACCCAGTACTTC; abundance: .; j_gene: TRBJ2-5; v_gene: TRBV5-1; d_gene: TRBD1
CDR3aa: CAIRTGQSDTGELFF; CDR3nt: TGTGCCATCAGGACAGGACAGTCGGACACCGGGGAGCTGTTTTTT; abundance: few; j_gene: TRBJ2-2; v_gene: TRBV10-3; d_gene: .
CDR3aa: CASSTRLISGNTIYF; CDR3nt: TGTGCCAGCAGCACACGACTGATCTCTGGAAACACCATATATTTT; abundance: .; j_gene: TRBJ1-3; v_gene: TRBV12-3/TRBV12-4; d_gene: .
CDR3aa: CASSPVIDRGHFASYEQYF; CDR3nt: TGTGCCAGCAGTCCTGTAATTGACAGGGGGCACTTCGCCTCCTACGAGCAGTACTTC; abundance: .; j_gene: TRBJ2-7; v_gene: TRBV27; d_gene: TRBD1
CDR3aa: CASSLRALRTEAFF; CDR3nt: TGTGCCAGCAGCTTAAGGGCTCTGAGAACTGAAGCTTTCTTT; abundance: .; j_gene: TRBJ1-1; v_gene: TRBV7-2; d_gene: .
CDR3aa: CASSYREGSYEQYF; CDR3nt: TGTGCCAGCAGTTACCGGGAGGGCTCCTACGAGCAGTACTTC; abundance: few; j_gene: TRBJ2-7; v_gene: TRBV6-5; d_gene: TRBD2
CDR3aa: CSARWGQTQHF; CDR3nt: TGCAGTGCTAGGTGGGGGCAAACCCAGCATTTT; abundance: many; j_gene: TRBJ1-5; v_gene: TRBV20-1; d_gene: .
CDR3aa: CASSQLPGTSPTGAKNIQYF; CDR3nt: TGCGCCAGCAGCCAACTCCCCGGGACTAGCCCAACCGGGGCCAAAAACATTCAGTACTTC; abundance: few; j_gene: TRBJ2-4; v_gene: TRBV4-1; d_gene: TRBD2
CDR3aa: CASSSSPGRGGHNEQFF; CDR3nt: TGTGCCAGCAGTTCCTCCCCGGGACGAGGAGGGCACAATGAGCAGTTCTTC; abundance: many; j_gene: TRBJ2-1; v_gene: TRBV28; d_gene: .
CDR3aa: CASSKDWGNTEAFF; CDR3nt: TGTGCCAGCTCAAAGGACTGGGGGAACACTGAAGCTTTCTTT; abundance: .; j_gene: TRBJ1-1; v_gene: TRBV18; d_gene: .
CDR3aa: CASSGGGPYNEQFF; CDR3nt: TGCGCCAGCAGCGGGGGGGGCCCCTACAATGAGCAGTTCTTC; abundance: .; j_gene: TRBJ2-1; v_gene: TRBV5-1; d_gene: .
CDR3aa: CASSLFGSTDTQYF; CDR3nt: TGTGCCAGCAGCTTATTCGGGTCCACAGATACGCAGTATTTT; abundance: many; j_gene: TRBJ2-3; v_gene: TRBV7-2; d_gene: .
CDR3aa: CASSSPGQINSPLHF; CDR3nt: TGTGCCAGCAGTTCCCCGGGACAAATAAATTCACCCCTCCACTTT; abundance: many; j_gene: TRBJ1-6; v_gene: TRBV28; d_gene: .
CDR3aa: CASSYALAGGSEDTQYF; CDR3nt: TGTGCCAGCAGTTACGCCCTAGCGGGAGGGTCCGAGGATACGCAGTATTTT; abundance: many; j_gene: TRBJ2-3; v_gene: TRBV6-2/TRBV6-3; d_gene: TRBD2
CDR3aa: CASSFGKNTEAFF; CDR3nt: TGTGCCAGCAGCTTTGGTAAGAACACTGAAGCTTTCTTT; abundance: .; j_gene: TRBJ1-1; v_gene: TRBV7-2; d_gene: .
CDR3aa: CASTTGSGTEAFF; CDR3nt: TGTGCCAGCACTACAGGGTCAGGCACTGAAGCTTTCTTT; abundance: few; j_gene: TRBJ1-1; v_gene: TRBV27; d_gene: .
CDR3aa: CASSSLAGVRTGELFF; CDR3nt: TGTGCCAGCAGCTCACTAGCGGGAGTAAGAACCGGGGAGCTGTTTTTT; abundance: few; j_gene: TRBJ2-2; v_gene: TRBV7-9; d_gene: TRBD2
CDR3aa: CATGDSSYNSPLHF; CDR3nt: TGTGCCACCGGCGACAGCTCCTATAATTCACCCCTCCACTTT; abundance: .; j_gene: TRBJ1-6; v_gene: TRBV3-1; d_gene: .
CDR3aa: CASSAGRTSSYEQYF; CDR3nt: TGTGCCAGTAGTGCCGGACGAACGAGCTCCTACGAGCAGTACTTC; abundance: few; j_gene: TRBJ2-7; v_gene: TRBV19; d_gene: .
CDR3aa: CASRADWGDRLNTEAFF; CDR3nt: TGTGCCAGCAGGGCTGATTGGGGTGACAGGCTGAACACTGAAGCTTTCTTT; abundance: many; j_gene: TRBJ1-1; v_gene: TRBV2; d_gene: .
CDR3aa: CASRSQRGGTGKGPSGKTGELFF; CDR3nt: TGTGCCAGCCGTAGCCAACGAGGGGGGACAGGGAAAGGGCCTAGCGGGAAGACCGGGGAGCTGTTTTTT; abundance: once; j_gene: TRBJ2-2; v_gene: TRBV6-1; d_gene: .
CDR3aa: CASSLRPSGDTEAFF; CDR3nt: TGTGCCAGCAGCCTCAGGCCCTCCGGGGACACTGAAGCTTTCTTT; abundance: few; j_gene: TRBJ1-1; v_gene: TRBV7-6; d_gene: .
CDR3aa: CASSRGVGGVRVDEQYF; CDR3nt: TGTGCCAGCAGTCGTGGGGTAGGGGGGGTTCGGGTGGACGAGCAGTACTTC; abundance: .; j_gene: TRBJ2-7; v_gene: TRBV7-9; d_gene: .
CDR3aa: CASSPQGAGYEQYF; CDR3nt: TGTGCCAGCAGTCCACAGGGGGCTGGTTACGAGCAGTACTTC; abundance: many; j_gene: TRBJ2-7; v_gene: TRBV28; d_gene: TRBD1
CDR3aa: CACSQPGIQETQYF; CDR3nt: TGTGCCTGCAGCCAGCCGGGAATACAAGAGACCCAGTACTTC; abundance: .; j_gene: TRBJ2-5; v_gene: TRBV4-2; d_gene: .
CDR3aa: CASSARASGLASTDTQYF; CDR3nt: TGTGCCAGCAGCGCAAGAGCCTCGGGACTAGCGAGCACAGATACGCAGTATTTT; abundance: many; j_gene: TRBJ2-3; v_gene: TRBV7-2; d_gene: TRBD2
CDR3aa: CASRTAGYNSPLHF; CDR3nt: TGTGCCAGCAGGACGGCAGGGTACAATTCACCCCTCCACTTT; abundance: .; j_gene: TRBJ1-6; v_gene: TRBV28; d_gene: .
CDR3aa: CASSDPGLATDTQYF; CDR3nt: TGTGCCAGCAGCGACCCGGGACTAGCCACAGATACGCAGTATTTT; abundance: few; j_gene: TRBJ2-3; v_gene: TRBV3-1; d_gene: TRBD2
CDR3aa: CASSTPTRLGVYEQYF; CDR3nt: TGTGCCAGCAGCACCCCGACACGGCTCGGGGTTTACGAGCAGTACTTC; abundance: .; j_gene: TRBJ2-7; v_gene: TRBV7-9; d_gene: .
CDR3aa: CASRALSGSVAYEQYF; CDR3nt: TGCGCCAGCAGGGCCCTAAGCGGGAGTGTCGCCTACGAGCAGTACTTC; abundance: few; j_gene: TRBJ2-7; v_gene: TRBV10-2; d_gene: TRBD2
CDR3aa: CASSLMRLSSPSTGETQYF; CDR3nt: TGTGCCAGCAGCTTGATGAGGCTCTCTTCCCCCAGCACAGGGGAGACCCAGTACTTC; abundance: few; j_gene: TRBJ2-5; v_gene: TRBV5-6; d_gene: .
CDR3aa: CASSAAAVTDTQYF; CDR3nt: TGTGCCAGCAGCGCCGCCGCGGTGACAGATACGCAGTATTTT; abundance: .; j_gene: TRBJ2-3; v_gene: TRBV9; d_gene: .
CDR3aa: CASSEVGLAAYNEQFF; CDR3nt: TGTGCCAGCAGTGAAGTCGGACTAGCGGCCTACAATGAGCAGTTCTTC; abundance: few; j_gene: TRBJ2-1; v_gene: TRBV6-1; d_gene: TRBD2
CDR3aa: CASSSSRGLLSYNEQFF; CDR3nt: TGTGCCAGCAGTAGCTCCCGGGGACTGCTCTCCTACAATGAGCAGTTCTTC; abundance: .; j_gene: TRBJ2-1; v_gene: TRBV28; d_gene: .
CDR3aa: CASSQTRRTQYF; CDR3nt: TGTGCCAGCAGCCAAACTCGTCGGACCCAGTACTTC; abundance: .; j_gene: TRBJ2-5; v_gene: TRBV3-1; d_gene: .
CDR3aa: CASSYREGVNTEAFF; CDR3nt: TGTGCCAGCAGTTACAGGGAAGGGGTAAACACTGAAGCTTTCTTT; abundance: many; j_gene: TRBJ1-1; v_gene: TRBV6-1; d_gene: .
CDR3aa: CATSRDPITEAFF; CDR3nt: TGTGCCACCAGCAGAGATCCTATCACTGAAGCTTTCTTT; abundance: .; j_gene: TRBJ1-1; v_gene: TRBV15; d_gene: .
CDR3aa: CASGGLAGKPLQETQYF; CDR3nt: TGTGCCAGCGGGGGACTAGCGGGGAAGCCGCTTCAAGAGACCCAGTACTTC; abundance: .; j_gene: TRBJ2-5; v_gene: TRBV25-1; d_gene: TRBD2
CDR3aa: CASSFHRVLGGYTF; CDR3nt: TGTGCCAGCAGCTTCCACAGGGTTTTGGGGGGCTACACCTTC; abundance: many; j_gene: TRBJ1-2; v_gene: TRBV11-2; d_gene: .
CDR3aa: CASSDSLANEQFF; CDR3nt: TGTGCCAGCAGTGATAGTTTAGCCAATGAGCAGTTCTTC; abundance: many; j_gene: TRBJ2-1; v_gene: TRBV25-1; d_gene: .
CDR3aa: CASSLGSFLGTEDGYTF; CDR3nt: TGTGCCAGCAGCTTAGGCTCCTTTTTGGGGACAGAGGATGGCTACACCTTC; abundance: few; j_gene: TRBJ1-2; v_gene: TRBV7-2; d_gene: TRBD1
CDR3aa: CSARDSSSNEQFF; CDR3nt: TGCAGTGCTAGAGATTCAAGCTCCAATGAGCAGTTCTTC; abundance: .; j_gene: TRBJ2-1; v_gene: TRBV20-1; d_gene: .
CDR3aa: CASSERDTYNSPLHF; CDR3nt: TGCGCCAGCAGTGAGCGGGACACCTATAATTCACCCCTCCACTTT; abundance: .; j_gene: TRBJ1-6; v_gene: TRBV10-2; d_gene: .
CDR3aa: CASSSSAGASSYNEQFF; CDR3nt: TGTGCCAGCAGTTCGAGCGCAGGGGCCAGCTCCTACAATGAGCAGTTCTTC; abundance: many; j_gene: TRBJ2-1; v_gene: TRBV6-1; d_gene: .
CDR3aa: CASSERGGRITGELFF; CDR3nt: TGTGCCAGCAGCGAAAGGGGGGGGCGCATCACCGGGGAGCTGTTTTTT; abundance: .; j_gene: TRBJ2-2; v_gene: TRBV6-2/TRBV6-3; d_gene: .
CDR3aa: CASTTTGQGLYEQYF; CDR3nt: TGTGCCAGCACCACCACGGGACAGGGTTTGTACGAGCAGTACTTC; abundance: .; j_gene: TRBJ2-7; v_gene: TRBV28; d_gene: TRBD1
CDR3aa: CASSPQINEQFF; CDR3nt: TGTGCCAGCAGCCCTCAGATCAATGAGCAGTTCTTC; abundance: .; j_gene: TRBJ2-1; v_gene: TRBV14; d_gene: .